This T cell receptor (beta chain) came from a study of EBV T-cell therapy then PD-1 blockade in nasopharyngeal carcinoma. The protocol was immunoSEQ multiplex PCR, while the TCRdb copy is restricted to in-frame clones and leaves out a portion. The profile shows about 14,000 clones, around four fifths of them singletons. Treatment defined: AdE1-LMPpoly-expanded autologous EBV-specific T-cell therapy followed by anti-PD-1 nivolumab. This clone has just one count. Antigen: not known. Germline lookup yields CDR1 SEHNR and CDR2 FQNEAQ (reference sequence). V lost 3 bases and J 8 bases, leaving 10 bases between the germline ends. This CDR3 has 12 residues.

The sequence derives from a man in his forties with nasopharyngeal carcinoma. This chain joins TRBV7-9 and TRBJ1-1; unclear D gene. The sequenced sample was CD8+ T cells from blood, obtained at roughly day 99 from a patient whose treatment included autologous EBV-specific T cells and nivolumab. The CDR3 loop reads CASSLLRQEAFF. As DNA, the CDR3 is TGTGCCAGCAGCTTGCTTAGGCAGGAAGCTTTCTTT.